This entry features one T cell receptor beta chain sequence. Its antigen is as yet unknown. The junction departs from the called germline gene at one end, perhaps through a read error. This specimen comes from a study of cytomegalovirus exposure and HLA in healthy donors. Both 60 Vbeta primers and 13 Jbeta primers went into the PCR. Profiled with immunoSEQ multiplex PCR; TCRdb holds only in-frame clones, not every one. There are tens of thousands of clones in the sample; roughly 53% occur only once, and roughly 12% lies in the top ten. Germline V lookup: CDR1 MNHEY, CDR2 SVGAGI. This CDR3 comprises 14 residues. Study findings and constraints: Later examination showed HLA-associated TCR beta chains had greater clonal expansion than equally common others. As immune exposure information, only CMV serostatus was available.

The chain is built from TRBV6-5 and TRBJ1-2; the D gene is possibly TRBD1 (6 bases). This clonotype was sampled from a human donor in good health. Sequenced input: PBMCs. For the CDR3, the DNA is TGTGCCAGCACTCTTAGCGGGGGGCTCGGCGGCTACCCCTTC. Translating it yields CASTLSGGLGGYPF.